This T cell receptor (beta chain) was sequenced during a study of cytomegalovirus exposure and HLA in healthy donors. Study-level findings and limits: Most of the TCR beta V segments (in an earlier analysis) were productive either about 87% or about 30% of the time. Both high specificity and high sensitivity reportedly marked the classifier's diagnosis of cytomegalovirus status.

Researchers ran the PCR with 60 Vbeta and 13 Jbeta primers. The protocol was immunoSEQ multiplex PCR, while the TCRdb copy is restricted to in-frame clones and leaves out a portion. The sample records about 200,000 clones, approximately 86% being singletons. This clone was seen only a few times. The antigen remains undetermined. CDR1 LGHNA and CDR2 YNFKEQ come from the germline V gene. V was trimmed by 0 bases and J by 5 bases, leaving 8 bases between them. This CDR3 region has 15 residues. Unrecorded immune exposures were likely, despite nominal health at sampling. Sequencing was carried out using PBMCs. This clonotype originated in a young woman in good health and CMV-seronegative. This chain links TRBV4-2 with TRBJ2-6; D may be TRBD1 (5 bases). CDR3 DNA: TGTGCCAGCAGCCAAGATAACAGGCGGGCCAACGTCCTGACTTTC. Translated, it gives CASSQDNRRANVLTF.